There are many counts of the clone carrying this TCR beta chain. Its cognate antigen is unknown. The sample is drawn from a study of CD8 T cells in ankylosing spondylitis. Study results and caveats: Disease-linked clones reportedly showed significant enrichment in matched ankylosing spondylitis synovial fluid. Disease-associated clones were CD8+ and fairly uncommon in peripheral blood.

MiXCR, run by TCRdb on the 5' RACE reads, gives a single entry per CDR3 protein. The sample yields some 120,000 distinct CDR3 sequences, approximately 13% seen once. This receptor was obtained from a female donor with ankylosing spondylitis or in good health (not recorded which). The specimen sequenced was blood, either unsorted or a sorted T cell fraction (not recorded which).

The CDR3 region has the DNA TGTGCCAGCAGTCCAAGTCAAGAGACCCAGTACTTC. Protein sequence: CASSPSQETQYF. The chain carries TRBV28 and TRBJ2-5, with D unresolved. V was clipped by 5 bases and J by 2 bases, with 6 bases between them. CDR3 length: 12 residues. Germline CDR1 MDHEN, CDR2 SYDVKM.